These 6 T cell receptor beta chains originate from one sample sequenced in a study of OX40 agonist ivuxolimab in advanced cancers. Some clones are missing from TCRdb's copy, which holds only in-frame ones; the method was immunoSEQ multiplex PCR. The top ten clones hold approximately 2% of a sample with about 100,000 clones, roughly 95% of them seen once. Sequenced here: CD4+ or CD8+ T cells sorted from blood, sampled in a trial of the OX40 agonist ivuxolimab. These receptor sequences come from an adult with an advanced solid tumor such as melanoma, head and neck, liver or kidney cancer.

The chain combines TRBV6-5 with TRBJ2-7; D is unclear. Per germline, CDR1 MNHEY and CDR2 SVGAGI. The CDR3 spans 12 residues. Trimming took off 5 bases at V and 2 bases at J, with 7 bases between the two ends. The CDR3 loop reads CASSDFTYEQYF. The CDR3 DNA follows: TGTGCCAGCAGTGATTTTACCTACGAGCAGTACTTC.

V usage is TRBV4-1 and J usage is TRBJ2-1; D ambiguous. Germline assignment: CDR1 MGHRA and CDR2 YSYEKL. The V end was cut by 3 bases, the J end by 8 bases, with 8 bases between. CDR3 length: 12 residues. CDR3 loop: CASSHRWDEQFF. CDR3 DNA sequence: TGCGCCAGCAGCCATCGGTGGGATGAGCAGTTCTTC.

The chain has TRBV2 and TRBJ1-1; a possible D gene is TRBD1 (5 bases). Trimming removed 7 bases at V and 8 bases at J, with 8 bases between. The CDR3 spans 10 residues. Germline CDR1 is SNHLY and CDR2 is FYNNEI. This CDR3 reads CASMGVEAFF. CDR3 coding DNA: TGTGCCAGCATGGGGGTGGAAGCTTTCTTT. Full variable domain (outside the CDR3, taken from reference TRBV2 and TRBJ1-1): EPEVTQTPSHQVTQMGQEVILRCVPISNHLYFYWYRQILGQKVEFLVSFYNNEISEKSEIFDDQFSVERPDGSNFTLKIRSTKLEDSAMYFCASMGVEAFFGQGTRLTVV.

In its sample, this clone was seen a few times. This chain links TRBV4-3 with TRBJ1-6; 8 nucleotides line up with TRBD1. Trimming cost V 4 bases and J 6 bases; bases outside gene matches: 5. The CDR3 loop spans 15 amino acids. The germline gives CDR1 LGHNA, CDR2 YSLEER. This chain's CDR3 is CASSPRTGSNSPLHF. CDR3 nucleotide sequence: TGCGCCAGCAGCCCTAGGACAGGGAGTAATTCACCCCTCCACTTT.

This chain connects TRBV9 to TRBJ1-5; maybe TRBD1 (5 bases). The ends were cut back, 3 bases at V and 5 bases at J, with 12 bases in the middle. The CDR3 contains 14 residues. CDR1 is SGDLS, CDR2 YYNGEE, per germline. The CDR3 sequence: CASSAPGGDQPQHF. CDR3 DNA: TGTGCCAGCAGCGCCCCCGGGGGGGATCAGCCCCAGCATTTT.

This clone was picked up a small number of times. This sequence joins TRBV30 and TRBJ1-5, with a possible D match to TRBD1 (5 bases). Germline V gene data show CDR1 as GTSNPN and CDR2 as SVGIG (reference sequence). The CDR3 runs to 13 residues. Deletions cut 2 bases from V and 6 bases from J, with 11 bases between. DNA of the CDR3: TGTGCCTGGAGTAAGGATGACAGTCAGCCCCAGCATTTT. The encoded protein is CAWSKDDSQPQHF. Supplemented by reference TRBV30 and TRBJ1-5, the full variable domain reads SQTIHQWPATLVQPVGSPLSLECTVEGTSNPNLYWYRQAAGRGLQLLFYSVGIGQISSEVPQNLSASRPQDRQFILSSKKLLLSDSGFYLCAWSKDDSQPQHFGDGTRLSIL.